Listed below are T cell receptor beta chains from one sample, sequenced in a study of blood T cell repertoires in COVID-19. The protocol was immunoSEQ multiplex PCR, while the TCRdb copy is restricted to in-frame clones and leaves out a portion. The sample holds around 250,000 clones, about four fifths seen once. The sample consisted of peripheral blood. These TCRs come from a woman aged 18-29 years with acute or convalescent COVID-19. Each CDR3 is given with its conserved first and last residue. The D gene is left open where the match is weak. A row's size may be missing; if present it is once, few, many or a size class.

TRBJ2-5	-	TRBV24-1	TRBD2	TGTGCCACCAGTGACTGCGACAGGAGCGGGAGGGGGGGAGAGACCCAGTACTTC	CATSDCDRSGRGGETQYF
TRBJ1-6	-	TRBV13	-	TGTGCCAGCAGCAACCGGGAGTATAATTCACCCCTCCACTTT	CASSNREYNSPLHF
TRBJ2-4	-	TRBV7-9	-	TGTGCCAGCAGCCCCAGGGTCGCCAAAAACATTCAGTACTTC	CASSPRVAKNIQYF
TRBJ2-3	-	TRBV5-1	TRBD2	TGCGCCAGCAGCAACCCGGGACTAGGGGTTAATCGCACAGATACGCAGTATTTT	CASSNPGLGVNRTDTQYF
TRBJ1-5	-	TRBV18	-	TGTGCCAGCTCACAACAGGATAGCAATCAGCCCCAGCATTTT	CASSQQDSNQPQHF
TRBJ1-6	few	TRBV7-2	TRBD1	TGTGCCAGCAGCTCGGGACAGCCCAATTCACCCCTCCACTTT	CASSSGQPNSPLHF
TRBJ2-1	-	TRBV28	TRBD2	TGTGCCAGCAGTTTTCCCTCAATAACCGGGACTAGTGAGCAGTTCTTC	CASSFPSITGTSEQFF
TRBJ1-1	-	TRBV7-2	TRBD1	TGTGCCAGCAGCTTATCGGGACAGGGTTTGTCTGAAGCTTTCTTT	CASSLSGQGLSEAFF
TRBJ1-2	-	TRBV6-5	-	TGTGCCAGCAGTTACTCGTCAGGGGAGCGCTACACCTTC	CASSYSSGERYTF
TRBJ2-6	-	TRBV5-1	-	TGCGCCAGCAGCTTGGAGGGGTTTGGGGCCAACGTCCTGACTTTC	CASSLEGFGANVLTF
TRBJ1-1	once	TRBV7-9	-	TGTGCCAGCAGCTCTACTGGGGGCGCGGGCACTGAAGCTTTCTTT	CASSSTGGAGTEAFF
TRBJ1-1	-	TRBV2	-	-	CASSTSTGRNTEAFF
TRBJ1-3	-	TRBV11-3	TRBD1	TGTGCCAGCAGCTTAGGACAGGGGGCTGCTGGAAACACCATATATTTT	CASSLGQGAAGNTIYF
TRBJ2-7	-	TRBV4-3	TRBD2	TGCGCCAGCCGTGTGGGACTAGCGGGTCCCTACGAGCAGTACTTC	CASRVGLAGPYEQYF
TRBJ1-2	once	TRBV18	-	TGTGCCAGCTCACAGAGGGAGGAGAGTGGTGGCTACACCTTC	CASSQREESGGYTF
TRBJ1-2	-	TRBV21-1	-	TGTGCCAGCAGCAAAGGAGGGCAGGGGGGCTATGGCTACACCTTC	CASSKGGQGGYGYTF
TRBJ2-2	few	TRBV2	-	TGTGCCAGCAGTGAAAACCTTAGGGGTAGGGAGCTGTTTTTT	CASSENLRGRELFF